These 7 T cell receptor beta chains originate from one sample sequenced in a study of T cells expressing NK-cell markers. Reanalyzing the 5' RACE reads, TCRdb keeps one entry per CDR3 protein, without DNA. The sample totals some 500,000 distinct CDR3 sequences. The sequencing input was blood T cells: a sorted CD56 or NKG2C T cell subset, CD4+ or CD8+ T cells, or bulk PBMC T cells (not recorded which). These receptor sequences come from a woman aged 45-59 years in good health.

The chain carries TRBV7-2 and TRBJ2-1. Germline values: CDR1 SGHTA, CDR2 FQGNSA. The CDR3 is 12 amino acids. This CDR3 is CASSYFNREQFF.

The chain is built from TRBV6-1 and TRBJ2-3. The CDR3 consists of 14 residues. CDR1 and CDR2 from the germline V gene are MNHNS and SASEGT. CDR3 in amino acids: CASSEEHHTDTQYF.

This chain links TRBV27 with TRBJ1-4; the TCRdb call, TRBD1, lacks DNA for checking. Per the germline V gene, CDR1 is MNHEY and CDR2 is SMNVEV (reference sequence). The CDR3 is 13 residues long. The CDR3 region is CAIGRAANEKLFF.

V is TRBV5-5 and J is TRBJ2-2; TCRdb's assignment of TRBD1 cannot be checked, as there is no DNA. There are 16 residues in the CDR3. Germline lookup yields CDR1 SGHKS and CDR2 YYEKEE (reference sequence). Here the CDR3 reads CASSLGVQGIHGELFF.

The rearrangement uses TRBV9 and TRBJ2-3; TCRdb calls TRBD1, which cannot be checked without DNA. Germline V gene data show CDR1 as SGDLS and CDR2 as YYNGEE. CDR3 length: 17 amino acids. The CDR3 protein is CASSTPGSGWLTDTQYF.

The V gene is TRBV19, the J gene TRBJ1-1; TCRdb indicates TRBD1, and absent DNA this call remains unverified. The CDR3 contains 14 residues. In germline, CDR1 is LNHDA, CDR2 SQIVND (reference sequence). The CDR3 loop reads CASRFRGLNTEAFF.

The CDR3 sequence: CASSPSTGMNTEAFF. The rearrangement uses TRBV4-2 and TRBJ1-1; lacking DNA, the TRBD1 call made by TCRdb goes unchecked. This CDR3 is 15 amino acids long. Per germline, CDR1 LGHNA and CDR2 YNFKEQ.